The entry below gives a single T cell receptor (beta chain) sequence along with its context. This sample is drawn from a study of shared clonotypes between healthy human individuals. Germline lookup yields CDR1 SNHLY and CDR2 FYNNEI. The CDR3 is made up of 16 amino acids. Trimming took off 6 bases at V and 3 bases at J, with 18 bases between the two ends. Approximately 28,000 T cell genomes (roughly 310 ng DNA) went into each PBMC replicate. Sequenced by immunoSEQ multiplex PCR; TCRdb stores in-frame clones only, minus some. The sample lists about half a million clones; around 85% were seen once. Sequencing was carried out using PBMCs. The chain combines TRBV2 with TRBJ1-3; tentative D call: TRBD1 (6 bases). The origin of this receptor is a woman between 35 and 50 years old in good health. Some clones in this sample may be carry-over from other donors' samples. The CDR3 DNA reads as TGTGCCAGCAGCGCAACAGGGCGAGGGAGTGGAAACACCATATATTTT. Protein product: CASSATGRGSGNTIYF.